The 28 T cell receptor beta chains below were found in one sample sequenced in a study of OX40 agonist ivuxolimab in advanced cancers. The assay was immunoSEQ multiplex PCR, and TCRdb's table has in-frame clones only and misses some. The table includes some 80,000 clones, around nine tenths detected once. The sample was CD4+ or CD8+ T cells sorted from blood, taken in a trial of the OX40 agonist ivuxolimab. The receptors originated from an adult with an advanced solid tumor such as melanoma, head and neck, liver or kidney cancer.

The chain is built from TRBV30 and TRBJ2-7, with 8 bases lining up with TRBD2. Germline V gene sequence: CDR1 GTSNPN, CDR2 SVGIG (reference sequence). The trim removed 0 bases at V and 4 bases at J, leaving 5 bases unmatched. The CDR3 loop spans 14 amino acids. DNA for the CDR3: TGTGCCTGGAGTGTAGCGGGAGTCGGATACGAGCAGTACTTC. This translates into CAWSVAGVGYEQYF.

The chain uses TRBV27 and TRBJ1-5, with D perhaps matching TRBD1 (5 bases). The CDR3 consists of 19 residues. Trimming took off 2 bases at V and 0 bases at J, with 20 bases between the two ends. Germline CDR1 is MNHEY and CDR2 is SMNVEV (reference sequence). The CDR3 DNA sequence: TGTGCCAGCAGTTTAATTCCGGGACGCCCACCATATAGCAATCAGCCCCAGCATTTT. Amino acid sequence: CASSLIPGRPPYSNQPQHF.

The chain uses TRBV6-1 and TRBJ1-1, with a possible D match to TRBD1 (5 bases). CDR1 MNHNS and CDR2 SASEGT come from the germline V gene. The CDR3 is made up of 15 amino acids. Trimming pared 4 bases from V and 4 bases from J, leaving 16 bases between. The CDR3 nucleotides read TGTGCCAGCAGTGCCGCCCACCTTAGGGGCACTGAAGCTTTCTTT. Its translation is CASSAAHLRGTEAFF.

This chain's CDR3 is CASSYDPVRNEQFF. CDR3 nucleotides: TGTGCCAGCAGCTACGACCCCGTTCGGAATGAGCAGTTCTTC. The J gene is TRBJ2-1, the V gene TRBV11-1; D remains ambiguous. Germline V lookup: CDR1 SGHAT, CDR2 FQDESV (reference sequence). V was trimmed by 4 bases and J by 7 bases, leaving 14 bases between them. CDR3 size: 14 residues. Looking up the rest from reference TRBV11-1 and TRBJ2-1 gives the full variable domain: EAEVAQSPRYKITEKSQAVAFWCDPISGHATLYWYRQILGQGPELLVQFQDESVVDDSQLPKDRFSAERLKGVDSTLKIQPAELGDSAMYLCASSYDPVRNEQFFGPGTRLTVL.

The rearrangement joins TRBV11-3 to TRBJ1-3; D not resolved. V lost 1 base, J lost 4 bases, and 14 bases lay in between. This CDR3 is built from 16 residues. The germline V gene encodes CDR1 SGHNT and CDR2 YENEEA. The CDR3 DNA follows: TGTGCCAGCAGCTTAGGGCGGACCGCAGGCGGAAACACCATATATTTT. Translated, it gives CASSLGRTAGGNTIYF. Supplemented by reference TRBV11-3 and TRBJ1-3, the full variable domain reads EAGVVQSPRYKIIEKKQPVAFWCNPISGHNTLYWYLQNLGQGPELLIRYENEEAVDDSQLPKDRFSAERLKGVDSTLKIQPAELGDSAVYLCASSLGRTAGGNTIYFGEGSWLTVV.

The CDR3 coding sequence is TGCGCCAGCATCCCTAGCGGGAGCTCCTACAATGAGCAGTTCTTC. It encodes CASIPSGSSYNEQFF. V is TRBV5-1 and J is TRBJ2-1; the match to TRBD2 covers 10 bases. Germline CDR1 SGHRS, CDR2 YFSETQ. This CDR3 has 15 amino acids. V was pared by 6 bases and J by 0 bases, with 3 bases of the junction left unmatched.

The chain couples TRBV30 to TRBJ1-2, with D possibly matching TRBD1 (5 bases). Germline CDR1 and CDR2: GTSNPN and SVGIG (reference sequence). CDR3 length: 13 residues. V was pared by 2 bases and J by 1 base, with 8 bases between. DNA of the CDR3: TGTGCCTGGAGTCGGGGCCGTAACTATGGCTACACCTTC. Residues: CAWSRGRNYGYTF.

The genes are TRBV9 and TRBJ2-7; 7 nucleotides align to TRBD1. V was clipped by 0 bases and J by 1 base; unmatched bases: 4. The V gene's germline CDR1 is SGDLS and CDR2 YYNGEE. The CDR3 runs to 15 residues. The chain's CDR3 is CASSVDAGGSYEQYF. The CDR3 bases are TGTGCCAGCAGCGTAGATGCAGGGGGTTCCTACGAGCAGTACTTC.

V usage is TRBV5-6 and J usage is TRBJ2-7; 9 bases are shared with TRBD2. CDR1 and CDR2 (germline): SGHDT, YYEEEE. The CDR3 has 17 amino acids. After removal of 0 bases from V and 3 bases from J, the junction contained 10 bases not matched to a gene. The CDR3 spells CASSLGVRLAGSYEQYF. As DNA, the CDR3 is TGTGCCAGCAGCTTGGGGGTGAGGCTAGCGGGGAGCTACGAGCAGTACTTC.

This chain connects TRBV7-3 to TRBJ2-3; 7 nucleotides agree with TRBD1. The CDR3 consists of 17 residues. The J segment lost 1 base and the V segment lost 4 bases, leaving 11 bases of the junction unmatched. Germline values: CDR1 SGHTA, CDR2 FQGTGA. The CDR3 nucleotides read TGTGCCAGCAGCTCCGCCCCGACAGGGTCGGGCACAGATACGCAGTATTTT. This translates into CASSSAPTGSGTDTQYF.

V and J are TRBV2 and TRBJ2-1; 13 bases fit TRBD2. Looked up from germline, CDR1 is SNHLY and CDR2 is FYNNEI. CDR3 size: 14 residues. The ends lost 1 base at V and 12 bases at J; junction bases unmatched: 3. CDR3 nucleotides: TGTGCCAGCAGTGAAGGACTAGCGGGAGGAGGGCAGTTCTTC. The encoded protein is CASSEGLAGGGQFF.

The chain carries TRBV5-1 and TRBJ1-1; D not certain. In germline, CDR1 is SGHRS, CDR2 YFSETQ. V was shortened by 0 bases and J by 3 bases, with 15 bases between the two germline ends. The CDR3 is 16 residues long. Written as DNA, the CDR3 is TGCGCCAGCAGCTTGGGGGAGAACACCCCGGACACTGAAGCTTTCTTT. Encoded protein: CASSLGENTPDTEAFF.

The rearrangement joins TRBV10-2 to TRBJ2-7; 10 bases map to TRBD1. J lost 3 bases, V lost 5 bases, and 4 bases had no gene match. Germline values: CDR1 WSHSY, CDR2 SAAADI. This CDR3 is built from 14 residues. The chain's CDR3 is CASSPGQGFYEQYF. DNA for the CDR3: TGCGCCAGCAGTCCGGGACAGGGGTTCTACGAGCAGTACTTC.

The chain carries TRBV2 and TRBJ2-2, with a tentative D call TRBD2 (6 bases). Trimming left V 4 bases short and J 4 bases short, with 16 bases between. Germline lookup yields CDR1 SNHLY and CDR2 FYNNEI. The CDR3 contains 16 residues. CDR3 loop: CASSALREAGTGELFF. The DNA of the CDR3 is TGTGCCAGCAGTGCCCTAAGGGAGGCGGGCACCGGGGAGCTGTTTTTT.

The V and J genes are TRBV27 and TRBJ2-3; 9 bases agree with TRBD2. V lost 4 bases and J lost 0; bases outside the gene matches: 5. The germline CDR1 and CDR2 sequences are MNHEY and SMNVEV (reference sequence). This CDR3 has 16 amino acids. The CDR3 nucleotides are TGTGCCAGCAGTTGGTCTAGCGGGACTAGCACAGATACGCAGTATTTT. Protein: CASSWSSGTSTDTQYF.

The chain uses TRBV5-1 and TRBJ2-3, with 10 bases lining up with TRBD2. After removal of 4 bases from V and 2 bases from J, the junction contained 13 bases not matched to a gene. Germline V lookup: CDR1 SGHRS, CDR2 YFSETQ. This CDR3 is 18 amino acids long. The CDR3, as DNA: TGCGCCAGCAGCCTCCGGACTAGCGGTATACCTCCCACAGATACGCAGTATTTT. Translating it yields CASSLRTSGIPPTDTQYF.

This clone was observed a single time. CDR3 nucleotides: TGCAGCGTTTCTGGACAGGGGGTTAATGAAAAACTGTTTTTT. This gives the protein CSVSGQGVNEKLFF. The J gene is TRBJ1-4, the V gene TRBV29-1, with 10 bases aligning to TRBD1. V gave up 5 bases and J gave up 4 bases; unmatched junction bases: 4. Looked up from germline, CDR1 is SQVTM and CDR2 is ANQGSEA. This CDR3 has 14 residues.

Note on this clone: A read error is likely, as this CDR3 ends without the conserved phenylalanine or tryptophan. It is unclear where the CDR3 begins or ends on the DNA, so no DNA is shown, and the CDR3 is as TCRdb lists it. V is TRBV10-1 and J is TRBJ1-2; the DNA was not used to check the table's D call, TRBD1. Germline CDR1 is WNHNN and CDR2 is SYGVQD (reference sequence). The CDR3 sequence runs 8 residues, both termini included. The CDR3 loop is CASSENRS.

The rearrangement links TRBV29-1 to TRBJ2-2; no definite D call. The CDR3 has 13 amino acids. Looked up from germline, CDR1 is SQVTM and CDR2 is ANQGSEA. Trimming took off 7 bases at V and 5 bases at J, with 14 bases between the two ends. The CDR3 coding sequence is TGCAGCGGATGCAGGCCAGCGACCGGGGAGCTGTTTTTT. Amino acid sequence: CSGCRPATGELFF.

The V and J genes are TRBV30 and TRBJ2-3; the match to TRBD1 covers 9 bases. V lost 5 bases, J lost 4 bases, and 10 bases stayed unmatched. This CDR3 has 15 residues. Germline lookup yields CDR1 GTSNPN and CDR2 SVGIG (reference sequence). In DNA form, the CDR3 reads TGTGCCTGGGGGCTGGACAGGGGAGCGTCAGATACGCAGTATTTT. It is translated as CAWGLDRGASDTQYF.

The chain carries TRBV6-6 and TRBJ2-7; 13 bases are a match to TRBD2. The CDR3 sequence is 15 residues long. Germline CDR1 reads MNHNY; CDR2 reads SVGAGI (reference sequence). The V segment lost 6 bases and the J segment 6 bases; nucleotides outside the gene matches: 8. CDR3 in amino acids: CASSPETSGRPEQYF. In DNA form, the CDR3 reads TGTGCCAGCAGCCCCGAGACTAGCGGGAGGCCCGAGCAGTACTTC.

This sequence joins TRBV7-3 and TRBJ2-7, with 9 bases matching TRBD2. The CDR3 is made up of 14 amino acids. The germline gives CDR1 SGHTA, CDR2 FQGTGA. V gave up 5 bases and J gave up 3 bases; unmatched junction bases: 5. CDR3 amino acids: CASSETSGNYEQYF. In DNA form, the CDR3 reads TGTGCCAGCAGCGAGACTAGCGGTAACTACGAGCAGTACTTC.

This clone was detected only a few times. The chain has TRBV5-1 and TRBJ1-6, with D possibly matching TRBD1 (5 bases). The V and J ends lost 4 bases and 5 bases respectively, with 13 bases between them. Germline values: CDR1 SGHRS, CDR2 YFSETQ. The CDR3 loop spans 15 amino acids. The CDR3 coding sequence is TGCGCCAGCAGCGGCGGGGGGAGACATAATTCACCCCTCCACTTT. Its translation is CASSGGGRHNSPLHF.

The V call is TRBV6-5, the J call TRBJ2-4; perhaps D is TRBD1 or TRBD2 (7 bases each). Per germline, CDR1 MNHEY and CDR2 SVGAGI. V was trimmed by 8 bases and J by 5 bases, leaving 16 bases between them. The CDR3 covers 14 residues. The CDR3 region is CASQRDSLENIQYF. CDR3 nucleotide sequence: TGTGCCAGCCAGCGGGACAGCCTCGAAAACATTCAGTACTTC.

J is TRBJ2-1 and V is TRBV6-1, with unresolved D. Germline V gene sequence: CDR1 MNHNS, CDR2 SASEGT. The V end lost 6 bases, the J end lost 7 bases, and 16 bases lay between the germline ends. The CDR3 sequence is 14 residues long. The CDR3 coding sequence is TGTGCCAGCAGCCAAAGGAAGGTTGTGAATGAGCAGTTCTTC. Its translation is CASSQRKVVNEQFF.

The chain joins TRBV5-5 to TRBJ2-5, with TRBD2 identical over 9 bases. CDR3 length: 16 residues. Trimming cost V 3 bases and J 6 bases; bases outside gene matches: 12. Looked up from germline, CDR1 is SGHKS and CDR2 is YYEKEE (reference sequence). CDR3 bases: TGTGCCAGCAGCTGGTTTCCTGGGCGGGAGGGCAAGACCCAGTACTTC. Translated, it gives CASSWFPGREGKTQYF. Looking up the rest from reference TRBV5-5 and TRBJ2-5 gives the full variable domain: DAGVTQSPTHLIKTRGQQVTLRCSPISGHKSVSWYQQVLGQGPQFIFQYYEKEERGRGNFPDRFSARQFPNYSSELNVNALLLGDSALYLCASSWFPGREGKTQYFGPGTRLLVL.

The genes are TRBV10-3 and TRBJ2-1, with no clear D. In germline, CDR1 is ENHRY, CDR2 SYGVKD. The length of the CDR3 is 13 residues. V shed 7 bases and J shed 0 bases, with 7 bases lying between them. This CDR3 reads CAIKSSSYNEQFF. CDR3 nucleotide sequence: TGTGCCATCAAGTCTAGCTCCTACAATGAGCAGTTCTTC.

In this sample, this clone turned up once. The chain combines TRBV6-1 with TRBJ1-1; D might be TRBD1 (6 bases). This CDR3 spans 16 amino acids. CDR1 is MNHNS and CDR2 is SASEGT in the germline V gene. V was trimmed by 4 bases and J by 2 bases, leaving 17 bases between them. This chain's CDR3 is CASSANSGVGNTEAFF. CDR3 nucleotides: TGTGCCAGCAGTGCCAACTCAGGGGTCGGCAACACTGAAGCTTTCTTT.